The rows below give T cell receptor beta chains drawn from one sample of a study of shared clonotypes between healthy human individuals. The assay was immunoSEQ multiplex PCR, and TCRdb's table has in-frame clones only and misses some. This table has more than 2 million clones, 93% appearing once. The specimen sequenced was naive CD8+ T cells from PBMCs. The receptors originated from a man aged 18 to 29 in good health. Some clones in this sample may be carry-over from other donors' samples. The CDR3 runs from the conserved cysteine through the conserved F or W. D genes are given only for firm matches. A row's size may be missing; if present it is once, few, many or a size class.

j_call,d_call,v_call,clone_size,cdr3_nt,cdr3_aa
TRBJ1-1,TRBD1,TRBV4-2,-,TGTGCCAGCAGCCAGGACAGGGGGGGGACTGAAGCTTTCTTT,CASSQDRGGTEAFF
TRBJ2-7,-,TRBV7-2,-,TGTGCCAGCAGCGTTAGGGTGGGGGTGAGGAACGAGCAGTACTTC,CASSVRVGVRNEQYF
TRBJ2-1,-,TRBV28,few,TGTGCCAGCAGTTTAAATGAGCAGTTCTTC,CASSLNEQFF
TRBJ2-1,TRBD2,TRBV4-1,once,TGCGCCAGCAGCCAAGGGGCGGGACTAGCGGTAGATAATGAGCAGTTCTTC,CASSQGAGLAVDNEQFF
TRBJ2-1,TRBD2,TRBV19,-,TGTGCCAGTAGTATGAGGTCGGGAGGGCCCAATGAGCAGTTCTTC,CASSMRSGGPNEQFF
TRBJ1-1,TRBD1,TRBV27,-,TGTGCCAGCAGTTTTGGGCAGGGGGAAGTAAGGACTGAAGCTTTCTTT,CASSFGQGEVRTEAFF
TRBJ1-2,-,TRBV27,-,TGTGCCAGCAGTTTAATGGCAGGGGTTCCCCCGAACTATGGCTACACCTTC,CASSLMAGVPPNYGYTF
TRBJ1-4,-,TRBV27,-,TGTGCCAGCACCACGGTTGCGTGGGTTTTT,CASTTVAWVF
TRBJ1-5,TRBD1,TRBV2,-,TGTGCCAGCAATGATCCGGGACAGCCTAATCAGCCCCAGCATTTT,CASNDPGQPNQPQHF
TRBJ2-1,TRBD2,TRBV10-3,-,TGTGCCATCAGCCCGGGACTAGCGGGAGGTAGCTCCTACAATGAGCAGTTCTTC,CAISPGLAGGSSYNEQFF
TRBJ2-1,-,TRBV29-1,once,TGCAGCGTTGAACTGGCGGGAAAGGCCTACAATGAGCAGTTCTTC,CSVELAGKAYNEQFF
TRBJ1-5,TRBD1,TRBV2,-,TGTGCCAGCAGTGGGACAGGGGAACGCAATCAGCCCCAGCATTTT,CASSGTGERNQPQHF
TRBJ1-5,-,TRBV9,-,TGTGCCAGCAGCCCTCAAGACGGGGATCAGCCCCAGCATTTT,CASSPQDGDQPQHF
TRBJ2-1,-,TRBV14,-,TGTGCCAGCAGCCAAGGGTTCGTGCAGTTCTTC,CASSQGFVQFF
TRBJ2-3,TRBD2,TRBV10-1,-,TGCGCCAGCAGGCCGGGACTAGCGGCAACCCTTAGCACAGATACGCAGTATTTT,CASRPGLAATLSTDTQYF
TRBJ2-3,-,TRBV4-1,-,TGCGCCAGCAGTCGCGGGACATCTAGCACAGATACGCAGTATTTT,CASSRGTSSTDTQYF
TRBJ2-1,TRBD1,TRBV11-2,-,TGTGCCAGCAGCGCACAACAGGGGAATGAGCAGTTCTTC,CASSAQQGNEQFF
TRBJ2-5,-,TRBV28,-,TGTGCCAGCAGTTTACTGGGGGCGCGGGAGACCCAGTACTTC,CASSLLGARETQYF
TRBJ1-1,TRBD1,TRBV5-6,-,TGTGCCAGCAGCGGGGGACAGACTGAAGCTTTCTTT,CASSGGQTEAFF
TRBJ2-7,-,TRBV7-9,-,TGTGCCAGCAGCTTAGGAACCGGCTACGAGCAGTACTTC,CASSLGTGYEQYF
TRBJ2-7,-,TRBV2,-,TGTGCCAGCAGTGAACAGGACTACACCCTAGACGAGCAGTACTTC,CASSEQDYTLDEQYF
TRBJ1-5,-,TRBV30,-,TGTGCCTGGAGTCCGGACAGTCGGTCGCTTAGCAATCAGCCCCAGCATTTT,CAWSPDSRSLSNQPQHF
TRBJ2-7,-,TRBV7-9,few,TGTGCCAGCAGCCGAGAGGGCTACGAGCAGTACTTC,CASSREGYEQYF
TRBJ2-3,-,TRBV29-1,-,TGCAGCGTAAAAGGGGGGGTTAGGGATACGCAGTATTTT,CSVKGGVRDTQYF
TRBJ2-2,-,TRBV13,-,TGTGCCAGCAGCCTGGACCGGAACACCGGGGAGCTGTTTTTT,CASSLDRNTGELFF
TRBJ2-7,TRBD1,TRBV19,-,TGTGCCAGTAGTTGGACAGGGGGCTCCCACGAGCAGTACTTC,CASSWTGGSHEQYF
TRBJ2-7,-,TRBV30,-,TGTGCCTGGAGTGCGACAGGGAGGATGAACGAGCAGTACTTC,CAWSATGRMNEQYF
TRBJ2-3,TRBD2,TRBV7-6,-,TGTGCCAGCAGCCCCGACGGACTAGTGGGCACAGATACGCAGTATTTT,CASSPDGLVGTDTQYF
TRBJ1-1,-,TRBV6-6,-,TGTGCCAGCAGAGTACCCCCTGAAGCTTTCTTT,CASRVPPEAFF
TRBJ2-7,TRBD2,TRBV10-1,-,TGCGCCAGCAGTGAACACGGGGGGTCCTCCTACGAGCAGTACTTC,CASSEHGGSSYEQYF
TRBJ1-1,-,TRBV27,-,TGTGCCAGCACGAGGGGTCGGGGCACTGAAGCTTTCTTT,CASTRGRGTEAFF
TRBJ2-1,-,TRBV6-5,-,TGTGCCAGCAGTTACTCCGGCAGCTTCAATGAGCAGTTCTTC,CASSYSGSFNEQFF
TRBJ2-7,TRBD1,TRBV28,once,TGTGCCAGCAGGGGGGACAGGGCTGGCTACGAGCAGTACTTC,CASRGDRAGYEQYF
TRBJ2-7,-,TRBV9,-,TGTGCCAGCAGCGTAGACAGGGCCCTAGGGGAGCAGTACTTC,CASSVDRALGEQYF
TRBJ1-1,TRBD1,TRBV7-6,-,TGTGCCAGCAGCCCAGGTAGGGACAGGCTGCTGAACACTGAAGCTTTCTTT,CASSPGRDRLLNTEAFF
TRBJ1-2,-,TRBV29-1,-,TGCAGCGTTGCATGGGGGTCCCCTAGGTATGGCTACACCTTC,CSVAWGSPRYGYTF
TRBJ2-1,-,TRBV11-1,-,TGTGCCAGCAGCTTGGCCGACAGCTCCTACAATGAGCAGTTCTTC,CASSLADSSYNEQFF
TRBJ2-1,-,TRBV28,-,TGTGCCAGCAGTACTCCCTACGAAATACACAATGAGCAGTTCTTC,CASSTPYEIHNEQFF
TRBJ1-2,-,TRBV7-9,-,TGTGCCAGCGGTACAGGGTTGGGATATGGCTACACCTTC,CASGTGLGYGYTF
TRBJ2-4,-,TRBV28,once,TGTGCCAGCAGTTTATGGGACACCCTTTCAGCCAAAAACATTCAGTACTTC,CASSLWDTLSAKNIQYF
TRBJ2-7,-,TRBV6-1,-,TGTGCCAGCAGGGGGGATGCTAGCGAATCCTACGAGCAGTACTTC,CASRGDASESYEQYF